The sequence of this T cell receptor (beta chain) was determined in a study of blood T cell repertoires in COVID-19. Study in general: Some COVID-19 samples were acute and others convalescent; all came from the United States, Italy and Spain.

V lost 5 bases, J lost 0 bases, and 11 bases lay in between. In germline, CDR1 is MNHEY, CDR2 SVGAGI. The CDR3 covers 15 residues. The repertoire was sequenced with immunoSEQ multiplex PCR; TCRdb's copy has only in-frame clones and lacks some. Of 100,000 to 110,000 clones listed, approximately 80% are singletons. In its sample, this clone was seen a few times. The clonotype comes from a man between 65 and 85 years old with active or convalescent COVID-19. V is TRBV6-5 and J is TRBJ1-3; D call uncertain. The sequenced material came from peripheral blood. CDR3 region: CASSLGRDSGNTIYF. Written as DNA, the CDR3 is TGTGCCAGCAGTCTTGGACGGGACTCTGGAAACACCATATATTTT.